These 5 T cell receptor beta chains originate from one sample sequenced in a study of immune heterogeneity within non-small cell lung tumors. Genomic DNA extracted from bulk tumor tissue served as template. A total of around 660 ng was used per sample. Biopsies that were spaced far apart were taken, several per primary tumor, during surgery. Enrolled patients presented with newly diagnosed, previously untreated non-small cell lung cancer and underwent curative surgery. With 32 V and 13 J primers, multiplex PCR amplified the TCR beta CDR3. TCRdb re-derived calls from the multiplex PCR reads in MiXCR, one entry per CDR3 protein. The data show some 21,000 distinct CDR3 sequences, around 28% seen once. Material: lung tumor tissue. These receptors originate from a man aged 40-49 years with non-small cell lung cancer.

This clonotype has a count of ten or more. The CDR3 loop reads CASSLSWGSGNTIYF. CDR3 bases: TGTGCCAGCAGTTTATCTTGGGGTTCTGGAAACACCATATATTTT. The chain is built from TRBV28 and TRBJ1-3, with D hard to call. The CDR3 covers 15 residues. The V end lost 1 base, the J end lost 1 base, and 8 bases lay between the germline ends. The germline gives CDR1 MDHEN, CDR2 SYDVKM.

This clonotype showed up many times. V usage is TRBV20-1 and J usage is TRBJ2-6; 12 bases match TRBD2. Germline V gene sequence: CDR1 DFQATT, CDR2 SNEGSKA (reference sequence). This CDR3 is 16 amino acids long. J was trimmed by 1 base and V by 6 bases; bases with no gene match: 4. The CDR3 DNA follows: TGCAGTGCCTGGACTAGCGGGATGTCTGGGGCCAACGTCCTGACTTTC. This encodes CSAWTSGMSGANVLTF.

Remarks on this clonotype: A much more abundant neighbour one base away suggests this may be a read error. The chain is built from TRBV20-1 and TRBJ1-6; TRBD1 might be the D (5 bases). The V gene's germline CDR1 is DFQATT and CDR2 SNEGSKA (reference sequence). This CDR3 region has 16 residues. The ends were cut back, 1 base at V and 5 bases at J, with 15 bases in the middle. The CDR3 DNA reads as TGCAGTGCTAGAGGTGGGGCTCCCGGGGATAATTCACCCCTCCACTTT. This sequence encodes CSARGGAPGDNSPLHF.

Worth noting for this clonotype: This may arise from a read error, as a much more abundant clone is one base away. The chain is built from TRBV13 and TRBJ2-7, with 12 bases fitting TRBD2. CDR3 length equals 17 residues. Unmatched junction bases numbered 15, after V lost 5 bases and J lost 7 bases. The germline gives CDR1 PRHDT, CDR2 FYEKMQ (reference sequence). Here the CDR3 reads CASSPRTSGARAGEQYF. In nucleotides, the CDR3 is TGTGCCAGCAGCCCAAGGACTAGCGGGGCGCGAGCGGGGGAGCAGTACTTC.

The chain joins TRBV12-3 or TRBV12-4 to TRBJ2-3; the D is unclear. The ends were cut back, 6 bases at V and 7 bases at J, with 11 bases in the middle. The CDR3 runs 12 residues. This CDR3 reads CASSPGRYTQYF. The CDR3 nucleotides read TGTGCCAGCAGCCCCGGACGCTATACGCAGTATTTT.